The TCR beta chain described here comes from a study of blood T cell repertoires in COVID-19. Original processing methods: Estimated nucleated cell counts came from reference gene primer amplification. The repertoire was sequenced with immunoSEQ multiplex PCR; TCRdb's copy has only in-frame clones and lacks some. That table gives V, J and clone size, and the DNA gave D and trimming. The sample includes some 150,000 clones, about 81% seen only once; the top ten take 3.5% to 5%. The CDR3 loop spans 15 amino acids. Trimming removed 6 bases from V and 5 bases from J; junction bases left unmatched: 9. Germline V gives CDR1 LNHDA, CDR2 SQIVND (reference sequence).

This chain uses TRBV19 with TRBJ1-4, with 7 positions matching TRBD1. The sequence came from a woman older than 75 with acute or convalescent COVID-19. Sequenced material: peripheral blood. The CDR3 DNA reads TGTGCCAGTAGGCCCACAGGGGTATCGAATGAAAAACTGTTTTTT. Amino acids: CASRPTGVSNEKLFF.